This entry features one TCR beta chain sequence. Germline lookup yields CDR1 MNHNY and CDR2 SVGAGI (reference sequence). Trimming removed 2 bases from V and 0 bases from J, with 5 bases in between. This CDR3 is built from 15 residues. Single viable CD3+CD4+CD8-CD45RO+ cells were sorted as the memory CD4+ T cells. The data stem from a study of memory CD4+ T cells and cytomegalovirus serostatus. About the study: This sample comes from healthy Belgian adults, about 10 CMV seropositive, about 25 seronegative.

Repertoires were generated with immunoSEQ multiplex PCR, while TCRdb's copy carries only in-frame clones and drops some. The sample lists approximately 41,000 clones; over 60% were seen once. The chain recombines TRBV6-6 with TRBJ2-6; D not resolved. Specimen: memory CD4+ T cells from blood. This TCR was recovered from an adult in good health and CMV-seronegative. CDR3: CASSYTGSGANVLTF. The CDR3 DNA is TGTGCCAGCAGTTACACGGGCTCTGGGGCCAACGTCCTGACTTTC.